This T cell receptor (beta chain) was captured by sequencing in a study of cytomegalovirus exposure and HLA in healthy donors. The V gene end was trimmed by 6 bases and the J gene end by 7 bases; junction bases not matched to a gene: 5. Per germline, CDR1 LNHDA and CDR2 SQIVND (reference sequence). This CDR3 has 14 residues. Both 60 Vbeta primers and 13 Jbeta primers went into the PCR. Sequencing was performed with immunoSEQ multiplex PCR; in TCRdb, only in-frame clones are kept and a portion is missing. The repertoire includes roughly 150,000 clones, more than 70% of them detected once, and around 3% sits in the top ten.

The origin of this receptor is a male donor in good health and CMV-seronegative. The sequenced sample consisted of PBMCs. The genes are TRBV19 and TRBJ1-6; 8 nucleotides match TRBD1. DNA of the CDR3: TGTGCCAGTAGCTCGGACAGGGAAAATTCACCCCTCCACTTT. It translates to CASSSDRENSPLHF.